This TCR beta chain appears in the sequencing data of a study of T-cell reconstitution after alpha-beta-depleted transplantation in children listed by TCRdb under 2016. In terms of the full investigation: Using TCR repertoire profiling, the study quantitatively followed how T-cell immune reconstitution unfolded in children after TCRalphabeta/CD19-depleted allogeneic hematopoietic cell transplantation.

The germline V gene sets CDR1 to MDHEN and CDR2 to SYDVKM. Measured from the cysteine to the phenylalanine, the CDR3 is 13 residues long. The read is trimmed to its CDR3 DNA, 39 bases read in frame from base 1. The junction shows trimming of 6 bases on V and 5 bases on J, plus 11 bases between the germline ends. Only a few counts were recorded for this clonotype. No cognate antigen has been identified for it. Nothing much larger sits one base from this clone, and base qualities are not available. The research as a whole found: Over subsequent months, a decline in hyperexpanded clone frequencies was noted, and after one year, T-cell counts and TCRbeta diversity were mostly ascribed to newly produced T cells. In some patients, the high TCRbeta diversity seen at day 60 was put down to recipient T cells and intrathymic progenitors that had survived conditioning. Apparently early alphabetaT-cell count recovery about two months after transplant reportedly relied on only several hundred rapidly expanded clones derived from non-depleted graft cells.

The method behind the library was PCR. Sequencing instrument: Illumina HiSeq 2500. To normalize quantification of the TCRbeta repertoire, the TCR libraries were built with molecular barcoding that relied on unique molecular identifiers. Using fastp trimming at Q25 and MiXCR clonotype assembly, TCRdb reanalyzed the public sequencing data and kept in-frame beta chains. Rows merge per CDR3 protein into single entries with the most common DNA and genes. The table for this sample lists about 980,000 distinct CDR3 sequences; roughly 31% of them were counted only once. Of the sample, more than 25% falls within the top ten clones. The treatment or condition label of this sample denotes: allogeneic hematopoietic cell transplantation with graft depleted of TCRalphabeta T cells and CD19 B cells. TCRalphabeta/CD19-depleted allogeneic hematopoietic cell grafts were given to the transplant recipients, all of whom were children.

This receptor was taken from a boy under two years old who had a stem cell transplant for SCID, so the T cells may come from the graft donor. Sequenced here: PBMCs, mostly from graft donor cells, sampled 360 days after TCRalphabeta/CD19-depleted stem cell transplant. This chain joins TRBV28 to TRBJ1-5, with an unclear D gene assignment. The CDR3 in this case is CASSFRPDQPQHF. The base sequence is TGTGCCAGCAGCTTTCGACCGGATCAGCCCCAGCATTTT.